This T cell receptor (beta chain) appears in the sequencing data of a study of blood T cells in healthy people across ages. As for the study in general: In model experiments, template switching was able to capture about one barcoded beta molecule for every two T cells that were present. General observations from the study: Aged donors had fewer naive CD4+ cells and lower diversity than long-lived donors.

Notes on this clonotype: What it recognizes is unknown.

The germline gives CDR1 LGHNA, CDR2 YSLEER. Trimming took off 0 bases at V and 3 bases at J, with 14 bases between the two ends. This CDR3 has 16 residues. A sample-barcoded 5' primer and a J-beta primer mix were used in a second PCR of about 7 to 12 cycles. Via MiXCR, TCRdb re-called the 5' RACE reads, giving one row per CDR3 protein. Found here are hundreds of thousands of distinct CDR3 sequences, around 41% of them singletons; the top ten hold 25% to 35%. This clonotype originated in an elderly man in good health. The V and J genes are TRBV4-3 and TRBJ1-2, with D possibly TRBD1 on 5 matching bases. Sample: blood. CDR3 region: CASSQDTAGRHYGYTF. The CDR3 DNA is TGCGCCAGCAGCCAAGATACGGCAGGGAGGCACTATGGCTACACCTTC.